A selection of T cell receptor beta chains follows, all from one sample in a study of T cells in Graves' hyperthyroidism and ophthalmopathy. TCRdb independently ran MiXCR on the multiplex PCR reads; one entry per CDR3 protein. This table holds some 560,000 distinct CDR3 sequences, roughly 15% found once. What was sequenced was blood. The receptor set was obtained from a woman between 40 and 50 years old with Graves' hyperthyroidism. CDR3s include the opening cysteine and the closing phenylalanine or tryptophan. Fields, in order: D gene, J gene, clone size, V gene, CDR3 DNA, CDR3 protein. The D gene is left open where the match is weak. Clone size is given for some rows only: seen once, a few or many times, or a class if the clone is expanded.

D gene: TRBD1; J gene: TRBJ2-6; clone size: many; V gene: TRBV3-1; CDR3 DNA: TGTGCCAGCAGCCAAGAAGGTACAGGGGGCGTACTTGGGGCCAACGTCCTGACTTTC; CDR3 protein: CASSQEGTGGVLGANVLTF
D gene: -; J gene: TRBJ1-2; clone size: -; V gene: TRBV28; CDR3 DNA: TGTGCCAGCAGTTCCGCCTTAGGGCCCCATGGCTACACCTTC; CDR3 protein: CASSSALGPHGYTF
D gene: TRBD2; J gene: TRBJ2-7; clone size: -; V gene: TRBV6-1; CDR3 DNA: TGTGCCAGCAGGATCGGGACTAGCGGGTCTTACAATGAGCAGTACTTC; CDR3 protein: CASRIGTSGSYNEQYF
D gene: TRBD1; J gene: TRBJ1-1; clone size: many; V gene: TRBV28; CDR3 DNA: TGTGCCAGCAGTTTATACCCATCGGACAGGGGGAACACTGAAGCTTTCTTT; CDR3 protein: CASSLYPSDRGNTEAFF
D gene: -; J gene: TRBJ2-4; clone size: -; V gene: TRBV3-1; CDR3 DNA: TGTGCCAGCAGCCAAGATCTGGTCCTAGCCAAAAACATTCAGTACTTC; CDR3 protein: CASSQDLVLAKNIQYF
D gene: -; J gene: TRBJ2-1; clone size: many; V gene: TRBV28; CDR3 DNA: TGTGCTAGTCACAGGGTCAATGAGCAGTTCTTC; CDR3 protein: CASHRVNEQFF
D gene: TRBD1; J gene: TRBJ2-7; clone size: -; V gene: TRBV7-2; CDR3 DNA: TGTGCCAGCAGCACAGTGGGACAGGGATCCTACGAGCAGTACTTC; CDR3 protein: CASSTVGQGSYEQYF
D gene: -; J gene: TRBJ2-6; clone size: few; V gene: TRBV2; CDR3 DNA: TGTGCCAGCAGTGAGAGGGGGGCCTCTGGGGCCAACGTCCTGACTTTC; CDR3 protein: CASSERGASGANVLTF
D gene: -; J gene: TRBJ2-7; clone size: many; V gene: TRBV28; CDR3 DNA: TGTGCCAGCACCCGGTTACACGCATCCTACGAGCAGTACTTC; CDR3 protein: CASTRLHASYEQYF
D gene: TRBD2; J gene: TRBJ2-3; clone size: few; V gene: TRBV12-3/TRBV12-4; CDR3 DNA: TGTGCCAGCACTAGCGGGAGGTTTAGCACAGATACGCAGTGTTTT; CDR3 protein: CASTSGRFSTDTQCF
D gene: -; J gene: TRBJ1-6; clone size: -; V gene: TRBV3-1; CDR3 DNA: TGTGCCAGCAGCCAAGAAAGGGGTTCACCCCTCCACTTT; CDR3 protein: CASSQERGSPLHF
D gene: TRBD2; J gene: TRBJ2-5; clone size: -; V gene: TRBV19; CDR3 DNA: TGTGCCAGTAGTCAGGCGGGAGGTGGGACCCAGTACTTC; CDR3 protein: CASSQAGGGTQYF
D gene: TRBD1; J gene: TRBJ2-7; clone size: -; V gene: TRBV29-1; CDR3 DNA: TGCAGCGTTGAACTGGACAGGGGCTACGAGCAGTACTTC; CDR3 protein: CSVELDRGYEQYF
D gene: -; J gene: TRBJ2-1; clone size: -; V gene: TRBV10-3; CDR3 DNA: TGTGCCATCAGTGAGCAAGGTCCTGAGCAGTTCTTC; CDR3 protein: CAISEQGPEQFF
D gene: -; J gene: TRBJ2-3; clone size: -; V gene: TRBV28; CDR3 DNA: TGCGCCAGCAGCGCACCCGGGGCCGGGGGCAGGTCAGATACGCAGTATTTT; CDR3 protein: CASSAPGAGGRSDTQYF
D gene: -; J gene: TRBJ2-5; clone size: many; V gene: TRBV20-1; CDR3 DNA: TGCAGTGCTAACTTGGCAGGGTCGGAGACCCAGTACTTC; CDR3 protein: CSANLAGSETQYF
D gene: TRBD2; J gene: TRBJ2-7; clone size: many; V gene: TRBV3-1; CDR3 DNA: TGTGCCAGCAGCCCCACAGAGAAAACCGGGACTAGCGGGAGGGACTACGAGCAGTACTTC; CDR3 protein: CASSPTEKTGTSGRDYEQYF
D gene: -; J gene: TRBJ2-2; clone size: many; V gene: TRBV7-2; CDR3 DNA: TGTGCCAGCAGCTTAAACGCGGCTGGGGAGCTGTTTTTT; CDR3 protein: CASSLNAAGELFF
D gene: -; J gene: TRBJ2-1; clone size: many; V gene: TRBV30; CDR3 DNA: TGTGCCGCCTACGACTTTCTCAGGGGGGGTGAGCAGTTCTTC; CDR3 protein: CAAYDFLRGGEQFF
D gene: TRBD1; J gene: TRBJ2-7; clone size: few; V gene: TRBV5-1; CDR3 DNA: TGCGCCAGCAGCCCCCTCGGGACAGCTGCCTACGAGCAGTACTTC; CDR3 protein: CASSPLGTAAYEQYF
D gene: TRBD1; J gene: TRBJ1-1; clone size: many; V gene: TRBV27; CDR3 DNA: TGTGCCAGCAGCCGAGAGGGGAGCGGACAGGTGAACACTGAAGCTTTCTTT; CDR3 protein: CASSREGSGQVNTEAFF
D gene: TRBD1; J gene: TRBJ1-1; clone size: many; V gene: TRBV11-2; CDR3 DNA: TGTGCCAGCAGCTTTGACAGGGTCACTGAAGCTTTCTTT; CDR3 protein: CASSFDRVTEAFF
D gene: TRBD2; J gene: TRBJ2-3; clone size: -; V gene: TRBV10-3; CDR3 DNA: TGTGCCATCACCCCTTCTAGCGGGAGGGCCCCCGATACGCAGTATTTT; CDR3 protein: CAITPSSGRAPDTQYF
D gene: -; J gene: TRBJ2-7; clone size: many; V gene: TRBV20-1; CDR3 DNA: TGCAGTGCTCGTGAGTCCGTTTACGAGCAGTACTTC; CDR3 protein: CSARESVYEQYF
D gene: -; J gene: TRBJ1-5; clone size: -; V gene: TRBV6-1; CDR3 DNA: TGTGCCAGCAGTGAAAGAGGAGACAGTAGCAATCAGCCCCAGCATTTT; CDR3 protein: CASSERGDSSNQPQHF
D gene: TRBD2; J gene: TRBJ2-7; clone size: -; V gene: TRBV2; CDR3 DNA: TGTGCCAGCAGTGAAGATGGCGGGAGCGTTCTTTACGAGCAGTACTTC; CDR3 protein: CASSEDGGSVLYEQYF
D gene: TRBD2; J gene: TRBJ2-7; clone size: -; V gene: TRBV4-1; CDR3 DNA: TGCGCCAGCAGCCAAGAGGATAGCGGGGTATCCTACGAGCAGTACTTC; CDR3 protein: CASSQEDSGVSYEQYF
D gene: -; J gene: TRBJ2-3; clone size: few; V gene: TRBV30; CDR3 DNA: TGTGCCTGGGATAGAGGGGCTGGCGATACGCAGTATTTT; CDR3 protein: CAWDRGAGDTQYF
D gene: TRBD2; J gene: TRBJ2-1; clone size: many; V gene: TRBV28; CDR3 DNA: TGTGCCAGCAGTTTATCCCTAGCGGGAGGCACATACAATGAGCAGTTCTTC; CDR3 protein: CASSLSLAGGTYNEQFF
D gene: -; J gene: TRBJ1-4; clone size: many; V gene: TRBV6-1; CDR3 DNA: TGTGCCAGCAGCAATAGGGACCTTGAAAAACTGTTTTTT; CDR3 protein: CASSNRDLEKLFF
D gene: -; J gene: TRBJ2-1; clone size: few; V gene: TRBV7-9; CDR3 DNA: TGTGCCAGCAGCTTAGGGTCCTATCGGGGGTTACAGTTCTTC; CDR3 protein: CASSLGSYRGLQFF
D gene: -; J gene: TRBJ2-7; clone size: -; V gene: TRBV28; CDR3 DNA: TGTGCCAGCAGTTCCTCGGGACTGGCCTTTTACGAGCAGTACTTC; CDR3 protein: CASSSSGLAFYEQYF
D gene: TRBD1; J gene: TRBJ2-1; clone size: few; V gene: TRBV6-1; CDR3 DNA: TGTGCCAGCATCCAATCAGGGGGCGAGCGGATGTACTCCTACAATGAGCAGTTCTTC; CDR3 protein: CASIQSGGERMYSYNEQFF
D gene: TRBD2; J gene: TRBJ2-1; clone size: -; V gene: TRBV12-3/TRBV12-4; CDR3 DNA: TGTGCCAGCAGTTTAGCGCTAGCGGGAGGTAGGAATGAGCAGTTCTTC; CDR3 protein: CASSLALAGGRNEQFF
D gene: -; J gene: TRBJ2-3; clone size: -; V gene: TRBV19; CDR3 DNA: TGTGCCACCCAGAAGGACAGTTATAGCACAGATACGCAGTATTTT; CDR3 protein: CATQKDSYSTDTQYF
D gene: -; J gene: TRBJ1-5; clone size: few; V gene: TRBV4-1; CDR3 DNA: TGCGCCAGCAGCCAAGATAGTCGGGTTCCTCAGCCCCAGCATTTT; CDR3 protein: CASSQDSRVPQPQHF
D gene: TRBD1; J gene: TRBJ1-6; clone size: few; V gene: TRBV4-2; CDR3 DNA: TGTGCCAGCAGCACGGGACAGTGGGATTCACCCCTCCACTTT; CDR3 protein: CASSTGQWDSPLHF
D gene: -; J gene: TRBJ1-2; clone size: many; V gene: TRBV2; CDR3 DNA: TGTGCCAGCAGTGAAGGACCGACTTTTGGCTACACCTTC; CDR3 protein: CASSEGPTFGYTF
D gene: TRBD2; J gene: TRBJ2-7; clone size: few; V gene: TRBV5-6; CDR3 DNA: TGTGCCAGCAGCTTGGCCGTGGGACTAGGAGGAGGCGAGCAGTACTTC; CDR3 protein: CASSLAVGLGGGEQYF
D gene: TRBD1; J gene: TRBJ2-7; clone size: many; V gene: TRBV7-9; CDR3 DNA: TGTGCCAGCAGTCCGACAGGGGGCTGGGGCTCCGAGCAGTACTTC; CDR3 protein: CASSPTGGWGSEQYF
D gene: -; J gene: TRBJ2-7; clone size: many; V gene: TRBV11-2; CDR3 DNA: TGTGCCAGCAGCTTAGGGCTAGCTAACGAGCAGTACTTC; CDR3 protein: CASSLGLANEQYF
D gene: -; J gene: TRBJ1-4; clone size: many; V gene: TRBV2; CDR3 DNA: TGTGCCAGCATCGAGGGTGAAAGGGGCGAAAAACTGTTTTTT; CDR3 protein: CASIEGERGEKLFF
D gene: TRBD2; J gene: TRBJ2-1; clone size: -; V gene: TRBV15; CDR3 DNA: TGTGCCACCAGCAGAGGAGGTGGTGGCGGGAGACTCAATGAGCAGTTCTTC; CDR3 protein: CATSRGGGGGRLNEQFF
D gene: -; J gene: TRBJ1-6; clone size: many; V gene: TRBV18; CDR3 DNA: TGTGCCAGCTCACCGGACACGGGCCCTGGGTCACCCCTCCACTTT; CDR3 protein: CASSPDTGPGSPLHF
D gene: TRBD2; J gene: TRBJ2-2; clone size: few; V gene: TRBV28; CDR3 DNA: TGTGCCAGCAAGACACCCCAAGGACTAGCGGGATACGGCACCGGGGAGCTGTTTTTT; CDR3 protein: CASKTPQGLAGYGTGELFF
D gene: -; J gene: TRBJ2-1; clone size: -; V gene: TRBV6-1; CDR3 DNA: TGTGCCAGCAGCTTTAGGGCCCCCTACAATGAGCAGTTCTTC; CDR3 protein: CASSFRAPYNEQFF
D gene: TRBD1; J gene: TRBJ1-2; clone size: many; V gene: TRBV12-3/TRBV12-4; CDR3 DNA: TGTGCCAGCAGTCCGAGACAGGGGCCAGTCTATGGCTACACCTTC; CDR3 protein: CASSPRQGPVYGYTF
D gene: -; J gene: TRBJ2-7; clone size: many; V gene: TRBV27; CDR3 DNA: TGTGCCAGCAGCCCCCTTGACAGAACCTCCTACGAGCAGTACTTC; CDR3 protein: CASSPLDRTSYEQYF
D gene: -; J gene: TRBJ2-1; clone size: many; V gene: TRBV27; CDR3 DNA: TGTGCCAGCAGTTTATCGGGGGGACAGTTCCTCAATGAGCAGTTCTTC; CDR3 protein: CASSLSGGQFLNEQFF
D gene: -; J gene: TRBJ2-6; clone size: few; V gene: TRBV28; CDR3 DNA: TGTGCCAGCAGTCGACTAGGGGTGGGGTCTGGGGCCAACGTCCTGACTTTC; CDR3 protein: CASSRLGVGSGANVLTF
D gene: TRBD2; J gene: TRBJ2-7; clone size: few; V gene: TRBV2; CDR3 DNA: TGTGCCAGCAGTGAAGGAACTAGCGGGAGGGAGCAGTACTTC; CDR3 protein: CASSEGTSGREQYF
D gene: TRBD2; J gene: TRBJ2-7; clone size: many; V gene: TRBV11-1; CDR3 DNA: TGTGCCAGCAGCTCCCTCCGGGAGGGCCTATACGAGCAGTACTTC; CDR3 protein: CASSSLREGLYEQYF
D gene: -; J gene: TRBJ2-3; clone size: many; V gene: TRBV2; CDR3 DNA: TGTGCCAGCAGTCAACTGGCACCTAGCACAGATACGCAGTATTTT; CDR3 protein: CASSQLAPSTDTQYF
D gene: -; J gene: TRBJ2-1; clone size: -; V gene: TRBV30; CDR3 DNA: TGTGCCTGGAGTGTAGGGTTGGCCAATGAGCAGTTCTTC; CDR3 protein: CAWSVGLANEQFF
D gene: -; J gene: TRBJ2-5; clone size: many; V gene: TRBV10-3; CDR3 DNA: TGTGCCATCAGTGAGTTAGGGGATCGGGAGACCCAGTACTTC; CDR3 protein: CAISELGDRETQYF